These 16 T cell receptor beta chains share one sample of origin, sequenced in a study of cytomegalovirus exposure and HLA in healthy donors (TCRdb year 2017). Library preparation employed the immunoSEQ multiplex PCR assay. The multiplex PCR relied on a mix of 60 forward primers for TCR Vbeta segments and 13 reverse primers for TCR Jbeta segments. TCRdb provides this immuneACCESS table in a form limited to in-frame rearrangements. Some clones are lacking; in checked studies, under half of them reflect an unresolved V gene, and why the rest are absent is not known. For this sample there are 160,000 or so clones; around four fifths appear just once. Roughly 10% of the sample rests with the top ten. Sequencing was carried out using PBMCs. All receptors come from a man aged 18-30 years in good health and CMV-seropositive.

The V and J genes are TRBV7-8 and TRBJ2-4; 7 positions match TRBD1. From germline, CDR1 is SGHVS and CDR2 FQNEAQ. This CDR3 is 15 amino acids long. The V and J ends lost 1 base and 4 bases, in that order; junction bases with no gene match: 4. The CDR3 DNA follows: TGTGCCAGCAGCTTAGTGGGGACAGCTAAAAACATTCAGTACTTC. It is translated as CASSLVGTAKNIQYF.

CDR3 in amino acids: CASSQEGRGANNEQFF. As DNA, the CDR3 is TGCGCCAGCAGCCAAGAAGGGCGGGGGGCTAACAATGAGCAGTTCTTC. The J gene is TRBJ2-1, the V gene TRBV4-1; 8 bases fit TRBD2. The V and J ends lost 0 bases and 5 bases, in that order; junction bases with no gene match: 6. This CDR3 is built from 16 residues. In germline, CDR1 is MGHRA, CDR2 YSYEKL.

The chain couples TRBV7-9 to TRBJ2-5; perhaps TRBD2 as D (6 bases). V shed 3 bases and J shed 0 bases, with 11 bases lying between them. The germline gives CDR1 SEHNR, CDR2 FQNEAQ (reference sequence). This CDR3 contains 15 residues. CDR3 sequence reads: CASSFSGGNQETQYF. CDR3 nucleotide sequence: TGTGCCAGCAGCTTTAGTGGGGGGAACCAAGAGACCCAGTACTTC.

V is TRBV21-1 and J is TRBJ2-1; no check of the table's D call, TRBD2, against the DNA was made. TRBV21-1 represents a pseudogene. The CDR3 length is 13 residues. The CDR3 nucleotides read TGTGCCAGCAGCCCGCGGGGGCAGGGCGGGCAGTTCTTC. It translates to CASSPRGQGGQFF.

There are a few counts of this clone. This rearrangement joins TRBV27 to TRBJ1-2, with TRBD1 identical over 9 bases. Trimming took 6 bases from V and 7 from J; bases not matched to a gene: 6. The CDR3 loop spans 13 amino acids. The germline gives CDR1 MNHEY, CDR2 SMNVEV (reference sequence). CDR3 loop: CASRPGTGFGYTF. CDR3 sequence (DNA): TGTGCCAGCAGGCCCGGGACAGGGTTTGGCTACACCTTC.

This clone occurred once. In the same sample, other DNA sequences code for this CDR3. This chain links TRBV9 with TRBJ2-1, with 8 bases fitting TRBD2. The CDR3 sequence is 14 residues long. Germline CDR1 SGDLS, CDR2 YYNGEE. V lost 2 bases, J lost 10 bases, and 8 bases stayed unmatched. The CDR3 nucleotides are TGTGCCAGCAGCGTTGGGCTAGCGGGTGGGGAGCAGTTCTTC. Translating it yields CASSVGLAGGEQFF.

This clone was counted only a few times. The rearrangement links TRBV5-1 to TRBJ1-1; D uncertain. The CDR3 covers 16 residues. Germline CDR1 is SGHRS and CDR2 is YFSETQ. V was cut by 0 bases and J by 2 bases, with 14 bases left in between. The DNA of the CDR3 is TGCGCCAGCAGCTTGGCATTTGGCAGTCTTAACACTGAAGCTTTCTTT. Translated: CASSLAFGSLNTEAFF.

The V call is TRBV28, the J call TRBJ2-1; possible D gene TRBD1, 5 bases. V lost 2 bases to trimming and J lost 9 bases, with 20 bases between them. The CDR3 covers 16 residues. Germline values: CDR1 MDHEN, CDR2 SYDVKM. The CDR3 DNA reads TGTGCCAGCAGTTTACTGGGGCAGGCCGAGGTCGGTGAGCAGTTCTTC. It yields the protein CASSLLGQAEVGEQFF. Complete variable domain (other parts from reference TRBV28 and TRBJ2-1): DVKVTQSSRYLVKRTGEKVFLECVQDMDHENMFWYRQDPGLGLRLIYFSYDVKMKEKGDIPEGYSVSREKKERFSLILESASTNQTSMYLCASSLLGQAEVGEQFFGPGTRLTVL.

This chain links TRBV5-6 with TRBJ1-1, with a possible D match to TRBD1 (5 bases). CDR1 is SGHDT and CDR2 is YYEEEE in the germline V gene. This CDR3 contains 14 residues. Trimming removed 0 bases from V and 0 bases from J, with 6 bases in between. CDR3 loop: CASSLGGLNTEAFF. The CDR3 coding sequence is TGTGCCAGCAGCTTGGGGGGCCTGAACACTGAAGCTTTCTTT.

The V gene is TRBV27, the J gene TRBJ2-1; TRBD2 agrees at 9 bases. With V trimmed by 5 bases and J by 7 bases, 15 bases remained unmatched. The length of the CDR3 is 17 residues. CDR1 and CDR2 from the germline V gene are MNHEY and SMNVEV (reference sequence). The CDR3 DNA is TGTGCCAGCAGTCCCCCCCCCTCCGGACTAGCGCTTAATGAGCAGTTCTTC. Encoded protein: CASSPPPSGLALNEQFF.

The V call is TRBV9, the J call TRBJ2-5, with 8 bases aligning to TRBD1. Germline-derived CDR1 and CDR2 are SGDLS and YYNGEE. V lost 3 bases and J lost 2; bases outside the gene matches: 9. This CDR3 contains 16 residues. The CDR3 coding sequence is TGTGCCAGCAGCGAGGGGACAGGCGGGCCTCAAGAGACCCAGTACTTC. Residues: CASSEGTGGPQETQYF.

The V call is TRBV7-9, the J call TRBJ2-7; 7 bases line up with TRBD1. Losses at the gene ends were 5 bases for V and 4 bases for J; bases not matched to a gene: 11. Germline lookup yields CDR1 SEHNR and CDR2 FQNEAQ (reference sequence). This CDR3 is 15 amino acids long. As DNA, the CDR3 is TGTGCCAGCAGCCCCTACAGGGGTCCCATTTACGAGCAGTACTTC. Amino acid sequence: CASSPYRGPIYEQYF. Based on the CDR3 plus reference TRBV7-9 and TRBJ2-7, the full variable domain is DTGVSQNPRHKITKRGQNVTFRCDPISEHNRLYWYRQTLGQGPEFLTYFQNEAQLEKSRLLSDRFSAERPKGSFSTLEIQRTEQGDSAMYLCASSPYRGPIYEQYFGPGTRLTVT.

The chain is built from TRBV9 and TRBJ2-1; tentative D call: TRBD2 (5 bases). Trimming took 0 bases from V and 8 from J, leaving 12 bases between them. The CDR3 totals 14 residues. The germline V gene has CDR1 SGDLS and CDR2 YYNGEE. The CDR3 sequence is CASSVGQTTDEQFF. CDR3 coding DNA: TGTGCCAGCAGCGTAGGGCAGACTACCGATGAGCAGTTCTTC.

The chain links TRBV29-1 to TRBJ1-2; D remains unclear. The CDR3 totals 16 residues. Looked up from germline, CDR1 is SQVTM and CDR2 is ANQGSEA. Trimming cost V 1 base and J 2 bases, with 17 bases left between them. The CDR3 region has the DNA TGCAGCGTTGAAGGAGGAATCTACGACGCCAACTATGGCTACACCTTC. Encoded protein: CSVEGGIYDANYGYTF.

The chain couples TRBV6-1 to TRBJ2-5; D gene ambiguous. Germline V gene lookup returns CDR1 MNHNS and CDR2 SASEGT. V dropped 4 bases and J dropped 4 bases, with 16 bases sitting between them. The length of the CDR3 is 15 residues. CDR3 in amino acids: CASSARPHLGETQYF. The CDR3 DNA is TGTGCCAGCAGTGCCAGGCCACATCTGGGAGAGACCCAGTACTTC.

The sample holds one count of this clone. The chain joins TRBV28 to TRBJ2-7; 10 bases agree with TRBD2. The CDR3 is 13 amino acids. The ends lost 9 bases at V and 1 base at J; junction bases unmatched: 3. Germline V CDR1 and CDR2: MDHEN, SYDVKM. This chain's CDR3 is CASRTSGSYEQYF. The CDR3 region has the DNA TGTGCCAGTCGGACTAGCGGATCCTACGAGCAGTACTTC.